This T cell receptor (beta chain) stems from a study of T cells expressing NK-cell markers. TCRdb re-called the 5' RACE reads; every CDR3 protein appears as one record, without DNA. The sample has 500,000 to 700,000 distinct CDR3 sequences. The CDR3 totals 14 residues. In germline, CDR1 is MNHNS, CDR2 SASEGT. This rearrangement joins TRBV6-1 to TRBJ1-1. The sequence derives from a man between 18 and 29 years old in good health. Material: blood T cells: a sorted CD56 or NKG2C T cell subset, CD4+ or CD8+ T cells, or bulk PBMC T cells (not recorded which). CDR3 residues: CASRSTSSPTEAFF.